This is a list of T cell receptor beta chains from one sample in a study of lymphopenia after photon versus proton radiotherapy. Profiled with immunoSEQ multiplex PCR; TCRdb holds only in-frame clones, not every one. Of over 50,000 clones listed, approximately 83% are singletons. Sequencing was performed on peripheral blood, taken from a patient treated with photon-based radiotherapy. These receptors came from a man between 40 and 49 years old with gastric cancer. Both conserved end residues are part of each CDR3. Each record gives: clone size, J gene, D gene, V gene, CDR3 protein, CDR3 DNA. D genes are given only for firm matches. Clone size appears in some rows only: once, few, many, or a class for an expanded clone.

size: .; J: TRBJ1-1; D: .; V: TRBV7-2; CDR3: CASSSGLRIEAFF; DNA: TGTGCCAGCAGCTCAGGGCTAAGGATTGAAGCTTTCTTT
size: .; J: TRBJ2-5; D: TRBD1; V: TRBV7-2; CDR3: CASSSGRDRGYGKTQYF; DNA: TGTGCCAGCAGCTCGGGCCGGGACAGGGGGTATGGAAAGACCCAGTACTTC
size: .; J: TRBJ2-7; D: .; V: TRBV4-2; CDR3: CASSRDPRDEQYF; DNA: TGTGCCAGCAGCCGAGACCCCAGGGACGAGCAGTACTTC
size: .; J: TRBJ2-1; D: .; V: TRBV30; CDR3: CAWNGVNEQFF; DNA: TGTGCCTGGAACGGGGTAAATGAGCAGTTCTTC
size: .; J: TRBJ1-6; D: .; V: TRBV10-3; CDR3: CAISDGGSSYNSPLHF; DNA: TGTGCCATCAGTGACGGGGGGAGCTCCTATAATTCACCCCTCCACTTT
size: .; J: TRBJ2-7; D: .; V: TRBV11-1; CDR3: CASSLQREGRDEQYF; DNA: TGTGCCAGCAGCTTACAACGGGAAGGGCGGGACGAGCAGTACTTC
size: .; J: TRBJ1-2; D: .; V: TRBV10-1; CDR3: CATSYGYTF; DNA: TGCGCCACCTCCTATGGCTACACCTTC
size: .; J: TRBJ1-4; D: .; V: TRBV7-6; CDR3: CASSSPGGEKLFF; DNA: TGTGCCAGCAGCTCCCCCGGGGGGGAAAAACTGTTTTTT
size: .; J: TRBJ2-5; D: .; V: TRBV7-2; CDR3: CASSLEVAAQETQYF; DNA: TGTGCCAGCAGCTTAGAAGTGGCAGCCCAAGAGACCCAGTACTTC
size: .; J: TRBJ1-2; D: TRBD1; V: TRBV6-1; CDR3: CASSETRQGSANYGYTF; DNA: TGTGCCAGCAGCGAAACCAGACAGGGCTCAGCTAACTATGGCTACACCTTC
size: .; J: TRBJ1-1; D: .; V: TRBV29-1; CDR3: CSVGSIRTEAFF; DNA: TGCAGCGTTGGGAGCATCCGGACTGAAGCTTTCTTT
size: .; J: TRBJ1-1; D: TRBD1; V: TRBV14; CDR3: CASSHADRVGAEAFF; DNA: TGTGCCAGCAGCCATGCCGACAGGGTAGGGGCCGAAGCTTTCTTT
size: once; J: TRBJ2-5; D: .; V: TRBV4-2; CDR3: CASSQGTLQETQYF; DNA: TGTGCCAGCAGCCAAGGGACTTTACAAGAGACCCAGTACTTC
size: .; J: TRBJ2-6; D: .; V: TRBV5-1; CDR3: CASSLYGQEVSGANVLTF; DNA: TGCGCCAGCAGCTTGTATGGGCAGGAGGTCTCTGGGGCCAACGTCCTGACTTTC
size: .; J: TRBJ1-1; D: .; V: TRBV19; CDR3: CASISTLPNTEAFF; DNA: TGTGCCAGTATTTCGACCCTGCCGAACACTGAAGCTTTCTTT
size: .; J: TRBJ1-5; D: .; V: TRBV30; CDR3: CAWSVGGAPGKQPQHF; DNA: TGTGCCTGGAGTGTAGGGGGGGCCCCAGGGAAACAGCCCCAGCATTTT
size: once; J: TRBJ2-7; D: .; V: TRBV29-1; CDR3: CSVARQGPEQYF; DNA: TGCAGCGTTGCTCGGCAGGGGCCAGAGCAGTACTTC
size: .; J: TRBJ2-7; D: .; V: TRBV9; CDR3: CASSVDGSLGYEQYF; DNA: TGTGCCAGCAGCGTAGACGGCAGTCTCGGCTACGAGCAGTACTTC
size: .; J: TRBJ2-1; D: .; V: TRBV2; CDR3: CASSAGASASYNEQFF; DNA: TGTGCCAGCAGTGCCGGTGCTAGCGCATCCTACAATGAGCAGTTCTTC
size: .; J: TRBJ2-4; D: .; V: TRBV13; CDR3: CASSAELEVGTKNIQYF; DNA: TGTGCCAGCAGCGCCGAGCTAGAGGTCGGGACCAAAAACATTCAGTACTTC
size: .; J: TRBJ1-2; D: .; V: TRBV27; CDR3: CASSPTWRGGYTF; DNA: TGTGCCAGCAGTCCAACCTGGCGGGGTGGCTACACCTTC
size: .; J: TRBJ2-5; D: TRBD1; V: TRBV7-2; CDR3: CASSQGARQTQYF; DNA: TGTGCCAGCAGCCAGGGGGCGAGGCAGACCCAGTACTTC
size: .; J: TRBJ1-2; D: .; V: TRBV5-6; CDR3: CASSRDGPRGYTF; DNA: TGTGCCAGCAGCCGGGACGGGCCGAGGGGCTACACCTTC
size: once; J: TRBJ2-3; D: .; V: TRBV19; CDR3: CASSIGGPDTQYF; DNA: TGTGCCAGTAGTATAGGGGGACCAGATACGCAGTATTTT
size: .; J: TRBJ1-2; D: TRBD1; V: TRBV4-2; CDR3: CASSQSGQGLDYGYTF; DNA: TGTGCCAGCAGCCAATCCGGACAGGGTTTGGACTATGGCTACACCTTC
size: few; J: TRBJ2-7; D: .; V: TRBV28; CDR3: CASSRGGRGHEQYF; DNA: TGTGCCAGCAGCCGGGGCGGCAGGGGCCACGAGCAGTACTTC
size: .; J: TRBJ2-3; D: .; V: TRBV4-3; CDR3: CASSRGARVGDTQYF; DNA: TGCGCCAGCAGCCGGGGGGCCAGGGTGGGAGATACGCAGTATTTT
size: .; J: TRBJ2-7; D: .; V: TRBV18; CDR3: CASSPGGVEQYF; DNA: TGTGCCAGCTCACCCGGCGGGGTCGAGCAGTACTTC
size: .; J: TRBJ2-3; D: .; V: TRBV12-5; CDR3: CASGLGDSTSGQYF; DNA: TGTGCTAGTGGTTTGGGGGACTCTACCTCGGGGCAGTATTTT
size: .; J: TRBJ2-1; D: TRBD2; V: TRBV10-3; CDR3: CAVGTSGGLEQFF; DNA: TGTGCCGTCGGGACTAGCGGGGGCCTCGAGCAGTTCTTC
size: .; J: TRBJ2-5; D: .; V: TRBV27; CDR3: CASSLWDQQGTQYF; DNA: TGTGCCAGCAGTTTATGGGATCAACAAGGGACCCAGTACTTC
size: .; J: TRBJ1-5; D: .; V: TRBV11-1; CDR3: CASSLVGSQPQHF; DNA: TGTGCCAGCAGCTTAGTTGGGTCTCAGCCCCAGCATTTT